The 2 T cell receptor beta chains below were found in one sample sequenced in a study of blood T cells in healthy people across ages. Sample-barcoded 5' priming and a J-beta primer mix drove a second PCR of 7 to 11 cycles. A single record per CDR3 protein comes from TCRdb applying MiXCR to the 5' RACE reads. The sample shows about 1.7 million distinct CDR3 sequences, 28% of them seen only once. Input material: blood. These receptors were taken from a woman between 25 and 40 years old in good health.

As regards this clonotype: A read error may produce the germline difference seen at one junction end. The chain links TRBV25-1 to TRBJ1-2; D remains unclear. Per germline, CDR1 MGHDK and CDR2 SYGVNS. CDR3 length: 11 amino acids. The CDR3 DNA reads as TGTGCCAGCAGTTCCTTCTATGGCTGCACCTTC. Encoded protein: CASSSFYGCTF.

DNA for the CDR3: TGTGCCAGCAGCTCTGGGGGGGGGTTTAGGCCAGATACGCAGTATTTT. Its translation is CASSSGGGFRPDTQYF. This chain joins TRBV6-6 and TRBJ2-3; 7 bases map to TRBD2. CDR3 size: 16 residues. Germline V gives CDR1 MNHNY, CDR2 SVGAGI (reference sequence). V dropped 6 bases and J dropped 4; count of bases not matched to a gene: 13.